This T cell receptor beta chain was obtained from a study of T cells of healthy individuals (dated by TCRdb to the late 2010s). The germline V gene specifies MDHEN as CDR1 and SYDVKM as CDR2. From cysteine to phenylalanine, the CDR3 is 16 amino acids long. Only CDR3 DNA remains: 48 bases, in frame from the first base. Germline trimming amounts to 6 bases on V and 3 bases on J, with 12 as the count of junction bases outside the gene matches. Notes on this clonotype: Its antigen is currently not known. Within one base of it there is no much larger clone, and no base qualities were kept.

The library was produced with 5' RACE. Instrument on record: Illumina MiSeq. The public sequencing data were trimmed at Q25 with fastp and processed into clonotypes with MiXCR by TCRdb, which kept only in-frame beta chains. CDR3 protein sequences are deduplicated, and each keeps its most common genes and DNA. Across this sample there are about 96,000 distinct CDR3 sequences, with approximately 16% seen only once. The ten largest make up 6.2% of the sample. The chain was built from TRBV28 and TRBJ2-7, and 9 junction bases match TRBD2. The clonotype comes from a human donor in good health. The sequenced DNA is TGTGCCAGCAGCACCGGACCGGGACTAGCCCTCTACGAGCAGTACTTC. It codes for CASSTGPGLALYEQYF.